This T cell receptor beta chain was identified in a study of blood T cell repertoires in COVID-19. Clones were sequenced by immunoSEQ multiplex PCR, and TCRdb holds only the in-frame ones, with some missing. This table has roughly 200,000 clones, about 89% appearing once. This receptor was identified in a man between 40 and 49 years old with acute or convalescent COVID-19. Sequencing was done on a sample of peripheral blood.

The CDR3 sequence: CASSPGTDNSNQPQHF. In nucleotides, the CDR3 is TGCGCCAGCAGCCCGGGGACAGACAATAGCAATCAGCCCCAGCATTTT. The gene calls are TRBV5-1 and TRBJ1-5; TRBD1 matches 7 bases. Germline CDR1 is SGHRS and CDR2 is YFSETQ. The CDR3 is made up of 16 amino acids. V dropped 4 bases and J dropped 0; count of bases not matched to a gene: 7.